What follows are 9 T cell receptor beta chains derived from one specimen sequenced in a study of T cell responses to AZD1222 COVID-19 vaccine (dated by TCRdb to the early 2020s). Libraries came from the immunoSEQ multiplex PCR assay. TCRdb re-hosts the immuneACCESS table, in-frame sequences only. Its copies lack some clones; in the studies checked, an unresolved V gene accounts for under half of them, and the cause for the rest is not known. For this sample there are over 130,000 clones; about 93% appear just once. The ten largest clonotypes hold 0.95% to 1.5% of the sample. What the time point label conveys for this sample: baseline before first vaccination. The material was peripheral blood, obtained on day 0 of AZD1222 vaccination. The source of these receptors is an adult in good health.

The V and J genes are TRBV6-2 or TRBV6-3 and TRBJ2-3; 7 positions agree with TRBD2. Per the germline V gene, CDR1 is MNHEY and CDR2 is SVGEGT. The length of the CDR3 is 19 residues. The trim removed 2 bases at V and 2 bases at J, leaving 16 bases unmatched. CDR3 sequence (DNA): TGTGCCAGCAGTTACCCTGCTCCGGGACTAACATCACACACAGATACGCAGTATTTT. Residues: CASSYPAPGLTSHTDTQYF.

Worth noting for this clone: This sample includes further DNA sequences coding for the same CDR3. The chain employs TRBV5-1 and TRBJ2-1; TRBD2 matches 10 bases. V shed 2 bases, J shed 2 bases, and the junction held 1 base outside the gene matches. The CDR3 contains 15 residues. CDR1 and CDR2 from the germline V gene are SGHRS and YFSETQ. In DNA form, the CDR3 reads TGCGCCAGCAGCTTCCTAGCGGGGGCCTACAATGAGCAGTTCTTC. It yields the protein CASSFLAGAYNEQFF.

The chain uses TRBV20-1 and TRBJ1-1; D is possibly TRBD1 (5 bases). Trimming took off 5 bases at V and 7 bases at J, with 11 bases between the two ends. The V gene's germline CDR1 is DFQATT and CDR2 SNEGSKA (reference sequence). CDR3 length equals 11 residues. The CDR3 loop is CSAPTGDEAFF. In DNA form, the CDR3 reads TGCAGTGCTCCAACGGGGGATGAAGCTTTCTTT.

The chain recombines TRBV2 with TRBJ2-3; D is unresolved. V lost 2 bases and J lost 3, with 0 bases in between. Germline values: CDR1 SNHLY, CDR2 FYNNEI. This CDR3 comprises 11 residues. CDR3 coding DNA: TGTGCCAGCAGTGAAACAGATACGCAGTATTTT. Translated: CASSETDTQYF.

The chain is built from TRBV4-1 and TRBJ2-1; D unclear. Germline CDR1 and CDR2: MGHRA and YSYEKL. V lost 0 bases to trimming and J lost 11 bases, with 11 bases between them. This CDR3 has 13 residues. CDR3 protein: CASSQDPRTQQFF. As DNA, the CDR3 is TGCGCCAGCAGCCAAGATCCCCGAACGCAGCAGTTCTTC.

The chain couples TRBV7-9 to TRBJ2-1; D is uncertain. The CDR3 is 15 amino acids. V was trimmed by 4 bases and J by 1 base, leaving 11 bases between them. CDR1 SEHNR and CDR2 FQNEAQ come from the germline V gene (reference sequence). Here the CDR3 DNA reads TGTGCCAGCAGCTCACCGAAGGGTTCCTACAATGAGCAGTTCTTC. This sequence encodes CASSSPKGSYNEQFF.

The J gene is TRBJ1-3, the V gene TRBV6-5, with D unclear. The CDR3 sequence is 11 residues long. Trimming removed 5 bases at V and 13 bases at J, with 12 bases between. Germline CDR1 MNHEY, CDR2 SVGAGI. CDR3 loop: CASSRNWEIYF. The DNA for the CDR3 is TGTGCCAGCAGTAGAAACTGGGAAATATATTTT.

In DNA, the CDR3 is TGTGCCAGCAGCCAAGGGACTGCTGGGGCGAACACCATATATTTT. It translates to CASSQGTAGANTIYF. This chain joins TRBV3-1 (or the pseudogene TRBV3-2) and TRBJ1-3, with a possible D match to TRBD1 (5 bases). Trimming removed 1 base from V and 7 bases from J, with 14 bases in between. This CDR3 has 15 amino acids. Per the germline V gene, CDR1 is LGHDT and CDR2 is YNNKEL (reference sequence).

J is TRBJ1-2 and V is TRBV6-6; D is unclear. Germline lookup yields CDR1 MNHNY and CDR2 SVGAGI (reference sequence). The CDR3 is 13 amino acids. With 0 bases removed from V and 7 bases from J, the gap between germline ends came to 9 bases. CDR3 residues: CASSYSRVPGYTF. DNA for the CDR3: TGTGCCAGCAGTTACTCGCGGGTCCCTGGCTACACCTTC.